This T cell receptor (beta chain) was obtained from a study of shared clonotypes between healthy human individuals. Across the study: CD4 naive and CD4 memory each took three plates per donor, while CD8 naive took two and CD8 memory one.

Authors' data handling: Owing to the provision of junction-only sequences devoid of quality scores by immunoSEQ, filtering differed. Profiled with immunoSEQ multiplex PCR; TCRdb holds only in-frame clones, not every one. The V and J calls and the clone size are those of that table, but D and trimming were determined from the DNA. The sample records over a million clones, approximately 76% being singletons. Germline V gene data show CDR1 as SGHTA and CDR2 as FQGNSA. This CDR3 is built from 15 residues. The V and J ends lost 5 bases and 0 bases, in that order; junction bases with no gene match: 3. The chain combines TRBV7-2 with TRBJ2-3; 9 bases fit TRBD2. This sequence originates from a man between 18 and 35 years old in good health. Sequencing was carried out using memory CD4+ T cells sorted from blood. Subset of the sample: CD45RA-negative fraction. The CDR3 is CASSPGTSSTDTQYF. CDR3 nucleotide sequence: TGTGCCAGCAGCCCCGGGACTAGCAGCACAGATACGCAGTATTTT.